This T cell receptor (beta chain) came from a study of human T cells and chemical hapten exposure. Study as a whole: Patch tests delivered 0.01% DPC to the upper back and were evaluated at 6 days.

Source study methods: With a range of about 20,000 to 690,600, the median per sample was around 96,000 TCRs. TCRdb called the RACE reads again in MiXCR, with one record for every CDR3 protein. In this record, the V and J calls reflect TCRdb's handling and not the investigators' own analysis. In the table there are some 180,000 distinct CDR3 sequences, about a fifth of which are singletons. As for time point: patch test 1, 2 weeks after DPC sensitization. Treatment indicated: therapeutic diphenylcyclopropenone sensitization with weekly scalp DPC. Non-pregnant alopecia patients aged 18 to 70, suitable for DPC therapy. This clonotype was counted only a few times. The antigen is unknown. The study, taken as a whole, reports: TCRs at a frequency above 1 in 1000 stayed unchanged with DPC sensitization.

J was trimmed by 2 bases and V by 0 bases; bases with no gene match: 2. This CDR3 has 15 residues. Per the germline V gene, CDR1 is SGHKS and CDR2 is YYEKEE (reference sequence). This specimen was whole blood, taken in connection with sensitization to the hapten diphenylcyclopropenone (DPC). This receptor was obtained from a woman between 45 and 65 years old with alopecia areata. Some clones in this sample may be carry-over from other donors' samples. This rearrangement joins TRBV5-5 to TRBJ2-1; the match to TRBD1 covers 7 bases. The CDR3 here is CASSLGTGTYNEQFF. As DNA, the CDR3 is TGTGCCAGCAGCTTGGGGACAGGCACCTACAATGAGCAGTTCTTC. Combining the CDR3 with reference TRBV5-5 and TRBJ2-1 gives the whole variable domain DAGVTQSPTHLIKTRGQQVTLRCSPISGHKSVSWYQQVLGQGPQFIFQYYEKEERGRGNFPDRFSARQFPNYSSELNVNALLLGDSALYLCASSLGTGTYNEQFFGPGTRLTVL.